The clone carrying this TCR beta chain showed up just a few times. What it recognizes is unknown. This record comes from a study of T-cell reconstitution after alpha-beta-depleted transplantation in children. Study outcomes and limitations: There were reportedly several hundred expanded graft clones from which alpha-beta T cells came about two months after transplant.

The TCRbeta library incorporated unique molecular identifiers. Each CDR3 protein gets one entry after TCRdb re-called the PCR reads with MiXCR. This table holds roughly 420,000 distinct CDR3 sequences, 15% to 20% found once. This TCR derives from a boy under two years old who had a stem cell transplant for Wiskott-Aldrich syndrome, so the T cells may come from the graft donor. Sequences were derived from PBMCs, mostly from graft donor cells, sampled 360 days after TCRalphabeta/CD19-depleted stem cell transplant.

The CDR3 DNA reads TGTGCCAGCAGTTTAGGAGAAGGACAGGGTCATTCCAAAAACATTCAGTACTTC. The encoded protein is CASSLGEGQGHSKNIQYF. The rearrangement joins TRBV27 to TRBJ2-4; TRBD1 matches at 8 bases. Trimming removed 2 bases from V and 2 bases from J; junction bases left unmatched: 11. The CDR3 runs to 18 residues. Germline CDR1 and CDR2: MNHEY and SMNVEV (reference sequence).